These 19 T cell receptor beta chains were sequenced from one sample in a study of post-analysis software for immune sequencing data (dated by TCRdb to between 2015 and 2017). Library generation was performed with PCR. The run used an Illumina HiSeq 2500. To reduce PCR and sequencing biases, unique molecular identifiers were incorporated into the TCR beta cDNA libraries. The public reads were reanalyzed by TCRdb: fastp trimming at Q25, MiXCR alignment, in-frame beta chains only. Rows matching on CDR3 protein sequence are summarized as one entry with the most common DNA and genes. The table for this sample lists around 400,000 distinct CDR3 sequences; around 33% of them were counted only once. Around 15% of the sample comes from the top ten. These receptors have no identified antigens. Overall study outcomes, separate from this receptor: Significantly higher frequencies in patients than in controls were found for roughly 5 TRBV segments, including TRBV5-6, TRBV5-1 and TRBV20-1.

The sequencing sample was made of blood. The source of these receptors is a girl under 18 with multiple sclerosis.

This clonotype has just a few counts. The V and J genes are TRBV12-3 or TRBV12-4 and TRBJ2-1; D is unresolved. The CDR3 contains 13 residues. V was clipped by 5 bases and J by 6 bases, with 11 bases between them. The chain's CDR3 is CASSGPALNEQFF. The CDR3 region has the DNA TGTGCCAGCAGTGGCCCCGCCCTCAATGAGCAGTTCTTC.

A few counts support this clonotype. The chain recombines TRBV20-1 with TRBJ2-7; 8 bases match TRBD2. Looked up from germline, CDR1 is DFQATT and CDR2 is SNEGSKA (reference sequence). The CDR3 totals 14 residues. The V gene end was trimmed by 3 bases and the J gene end by 1 base; junction bases not matched to a gene: 5. The CDR3 region is CSARDQRGSYEQYF. CDR3 bases: TGCAGTGCTAGGGACCAGCGGGGGTCCTACGAGCAGTACTTC.

This rearrangement joins TRBV6-2 or TRBV6-3 to TRBJ2-7; D not resolved. CDR1 and CDR2 from the germline V gene are MNHEY and SVGEGT. CDR3 length equals 13 residues. V was cut by 2 bases and J by 2 bases, with 7 bases left in between. CDR3 bases: TGTGCCAGCAGTTACCACGTCGCCTACGAGCAGTACTTC. This sequence encodes CASSYHVAYEQYF.

The chain couples TRBV6-6 to TRBJ1-1; possible D gene TRBD1, 5 bases. Per the germline V gene, CDR1 is MNHNY and CDR2 is SVGAGI (reference sequence). The CDR3 covers 14 residues. Trimming left V 0 bases short and J 3 bases short, with 8 bases between. CDR3 sequence: CASSYSGTDTEAFF. CDR3 coding DNA: TGTGCCAGCAGTTACTCGGGGACGGACACTGAAGCTTTCTTT.

The chain links TRBV5-1 to TRBJ1-4; 7 bases line up with TRBD2. The J call is in doubt because the DNA end fits TRBJ2-2 better. The CDR3 has 16 residues. CDR1 and CDR2 from the germline V gene are SGHRS and YFSETQ. The CDR3 spells CASSGLDILSGGELFF. As DNA, the CDR3 is TGCGCCAGCAGCGGACTAGACATCCTCTCGGGGGGGGAGCTGTTTTTT.

The V call is TRBV12-5, the J call TRBJ2-1; TRBD2 agrees at 7 bases. The V and J ends lost 1 base and 10 bases, in that order; junction bases with no gene match: 1. CDR1 LGHNT and CDR2 FRNRAP come from the germline V gene. The CDR3 has 12 residues. CDR3 protein: CASGLAGGEQFF. In DNA form, the CDR3 reads TGTGCTAGTGGTTTGGCCGGGGGGGAGCAGTTCTTC.

This clonotype turned up a few times. This chain links TRBV28 with TRBJ1-2, with no clear D. The CDR3 spans 15 residues. Germline V CDR1 and CDR2: MDHEN, SYDVKM. V dropped 6 bases and J dropped 2 bases, with 16 bases sitting between them. The CDR3, as DNA: TGTGCCAGCAGACCCTATTTCCCGGTAAACTATGGCTACACCTTC. It translates to CASRPYFPVNYGYTF.

V usage is TRBV12-3 or TRBV12-4 and J usage is TRBJ2-3; TRBD1 agrees at 7 bases. The trim removed 5 bases at V and 3 bases at J, leaving 11 bases unmatched. The CDR3 runs 16 residues. CDR3 DNA: TGTGCCAGCAGTACCAGCAGGCAGGGGGAAACAGATACGCAGTATTTT. As protein: CASSTSRQGETDTQYF.

V and J are TRBV5-1 and TRBJ2-3; tentative D call: TRBD2 (6 bases). V was clipped by 0 bases and J by 6 bases, with 11 bases between them. The CDR3 has 14 amino acids. Germline V CDR1 and CDR2: SGHRS, YFSETQ. The CDR3 protein is CASSLEQEGDTQYF. The DNA for the CDR3 is TGCGCCAGCAGCTTGGAACAGGAGGGGGATACGCAGTATTTT.

Worth noting for this clonotype: One junction end does not reproduce the germline sequence, and a read error may be involved. V usage is TRBV4-3 and J usage is TRBJ2-5; D may be TRBD1 (6 bases). The J call is uncertain, as TRBJ2-7 better fits the DNA end. The germline gives CDR1 LGHNA, CDR2 YSLEER. The CDR3 runs to 15 residues. The CDR3 nucleotides read TGCGCCTGCAGCCAAGATCATCAAGGGGGCTACGAGCAGTACTTC. As protein: CACSQDHQGGYEQYF.

This chain links TRBV5-1 with TRBJ2-2; 7 nucleotides agree with TRBD1. The CDR3 has 14 amino acids. V shed 5 bases and J 6 bases; nucleotides not matched to a gene: 7. Per germline, CDR1 SGHRS and CDR2 YFSETQ. The CDR3 coding sequence is TGCGCCAGCAGGCCTGGGACAGCCCCCGGGGAGCTGTTTTTT. It codes for CASRPGTAPGELFF.

This clonotype was counted many times. V usage is TRBV7-2 and J usage is TRBJ2-1; 12 bases line up with TRBD2. CDR1 SGHTA and CDR2 FQGNSA come from the germline V gene. The V segment lost 3 bases and the J segment 5 bases; nucleotides outside the gene matches: 2. The CDR3 covers 15 residues. Here the CDR3 reads CASSFRTSGNNEQFF. The DNA of the CDR3 is TGTGCCAGCAGCTTCCGGACTAGCGGGAACAATGAGCAGTTCTTC.

V and J are TRBV28 and TRBJ2-3; no clear D gene. V lost 5 bases and J lost 0, with 12 bases in between. Germline CDR1 reads MDHEN; CDR2 reads SYDVKM. This CDR3 has 15 amino acids. For the CDR3, the DNA is TGTGCCAGCAGTGGACCACTACCTAGCACAGATACGCAGTATTTT. Translating it yields CASSGPLPSTDTQYF.

The chain combines TRBV7-9 with TRBJ2-6; a possible D gene is TRBD1 (6 bases). V was shortened by 3 bases and J by 18 bases, with 27 bases between the two germline ends. The CDR3 length is 16 residues. CDR1 SEHNR and CDR2 FQNEAQ come from the germline V gene (reference sequence). The CDR3 nucleotides are TGTGCCAGCAGCTTCCGCGACAGGACTGGGGCCAACGTTCGGACTTTC. Its translation is CASSFRDRTGANVRTF.

In its sample, this clonotype was seen a few times. The chain joins TRBV27 to TRBJ1-2, with 8 bases matching TRBD1. J was trimmed by 8 bases and V by 3 bases; bases with no gene match: 8. Germline CDR1 reads MNHEY; CDR2 reads SMNVEV (reference sequence). The CDR3 runs 14 residues. The CDR3 DNA follows: TGTGCCAGCAGTTTCGGGCAGGGGGCAAGGGGCTACACCTTC. Its translation: CASSFGQGARGYTF.

This clonotype came up a few times. The V and J genes are TRBV7-2 and TRBJ1-2; a possible D gene is TRBD1 (5 bases). With 3 bases removed from V and 0 bases from J, the gap between germline ends came to 11 bases. The length of the CDR3 is 15 residues. Germline values: CDR1 SGHTA, CDR2 FQGNSA. This CDR3 is CASSFHRSSNYGYTF. CDR3 coding DNA: TGTGCCAGCAGCTTTCACAGGTCCTCTAACTATGGCTACACCTTC.

This clonotype was counted only a few times. The chain employs TRBV20-1 and TRBJ2-7; 7 bases fit TRBD2. The CDR3 totals 14 residues. The V and J ends lost 4 bases and 0 bases, in that order; junction bases with no gene match: 6. Germline lookup yields CDR1 DFQATT and CDR2 SNEGSKA (reference sequence). In DNA form, the CDR3 reads TGCAGTGCTATTTTGGGGGGGAGCTCCTACGAGCAGTACTTC. It encodes CSAILGGSSYEQYF.

The genes are TRBV4-2 and TRBJ2-3; tentatively, D is TRBD2 (6 bases). CDR3 length equals 16 residues. Trimming took off 0 bases at V and 4 bases at J, with 14 bases between the two ends. Germline CDR1 reads LGHNA; CDR2 reads YNFKEQ. The CDR3 loop reads CASSQDTGSGADTQYF. The DNA for the CDR3 is TGTGCCAGCAGCCAAGATACCGGGTCGGGGGCAGATACGCAGTATTTT.

This clonotype was detected a few times. The chain joins TRBV7-9 to TRBJ1-2, with 7 bases matching TRBD1. The V gene's germline CDR1 is SEHNR and CDR2 FQNEAQ (reference sequence). The J segment lost 1 base and the V segment lost 10 bases, leaving 3 bases of the junction unmatched. The length of the CDR3 is 12 residues. CDR3 residues: CAIQGVNYGYTF. As DNA, the CDR3 is TGTGCCATCCAGGGGGTTAACTATGGCTACACCTTC.